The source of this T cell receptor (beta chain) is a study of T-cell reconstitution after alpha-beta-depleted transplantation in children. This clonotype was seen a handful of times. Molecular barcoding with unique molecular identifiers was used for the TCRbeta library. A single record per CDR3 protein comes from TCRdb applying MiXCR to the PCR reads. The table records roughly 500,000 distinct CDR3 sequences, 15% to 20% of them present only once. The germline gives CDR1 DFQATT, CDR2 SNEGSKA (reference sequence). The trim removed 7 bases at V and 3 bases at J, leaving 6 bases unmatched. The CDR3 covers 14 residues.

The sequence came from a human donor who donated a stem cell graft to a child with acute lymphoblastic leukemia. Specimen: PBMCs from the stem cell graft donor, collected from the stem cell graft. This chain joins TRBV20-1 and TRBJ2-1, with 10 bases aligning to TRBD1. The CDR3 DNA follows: TGCAGTGGGAAGACAGGGGGCGACTACAATGAGCAGTTCTTC. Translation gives CSGKTGGDYNEQFF.